These T cell receptor beta chains were read from a single sample in a study of T cell responses to AZD1222 COVID-19 vaccine. Produced via immunoSEQ multiplex PCR; TCRdb's table is partial and in-frame only. The sample has tens of thousands of clones, around 82% seen once. The source material was peripheral blood, sampled 28 days after the second AZD1222 dose. Source of these receptors: an adult who received the AZD1222 COVID-19 vaccine. The CDR3 runs from the conserved cysteine through the conserved F or W. The order of the fields is V gene, J gene, CDR3 length, clone size, D gene, CDR3 DNA, CDR3 protein. The D gene is left open where the match is weak. For some rows the clone size is stated as once, few or many, or as a class when expanded; others skip it.

TRBV6-5	TRBJ1-6	15	NA	NA	TGTGCCAGCAGCCCCATGGTATTACGGAATTCACCCCTCCACTTT	CASSPMVLRNSPLHF
TRBV7-6	TRBJ2-7	15	NA	NA	TGTGCCAGCAGCTTAAGGTACAGCCTCCGGGACGAGCAGTACTTC	CASSLRYSLRDEQYF
TRBV6-6	TRBJ1-6	14	NA	NA	TGTGCCAGCAGTTACGGCGGGGGGAATTCACCCCTCCACTTT	CASSYGGGNSPLHF
TRBV6-5	TRBJ1-1	13	NA	NA	TGTGCCAGCAGTTACATGAGGGATGCTGAAGCTTTCTTT	CASSYMRDAEAFF
TRBV4-3	TRBJ2-7	14	many	TRBD1	TGCGCCAGCAGCCAAGACGGGACAGGGGGGGAGCAGTACTTC	CASSQDGTGGEQYF
TRBV7-8	TRBJ2-2	16	once	TRBD1	TGTGCCAGCAGCTTAGATGGGACAGGGCTTTCCGGGGAGCTGTTTTTT	CASSLDGTGLSGELFF
TRBV29-1	TRBJ2-7	13	NA	NA	TGCAGCGTCGACCTGCCCTCATCTGGGGAGCAGTACTTC	CSVDLPSSGEQYF
TRBV5-1	TRBJ2-3	13	NA	NA	TGCGCCAGCAGCTTTCAGGGGTCAGATACGCAGTATTTT	CASSFQGSDTQYF
TRBV11-2	TRBJ2-2	14	NA	NA	TGTGCCAGCAGCTTCAGTCGGCCCACCGGGGAGCTGTTTTTT	CASSFSRPTGELFF
TRBV5-4	TRBJ2-5	17	NA	NA	TGTGCCAGCAGCTTGGGAGGAGGGGGTCTTACCCAAGAGACCCAGTACTTC	CASSLGGGGLTQETQYF
TRBV2	TRBJ2-1	11	NA	NA	TGTGCCAGCAGTGAGTACAATGAGCAGTTCTTC	CASSEYNEQFF
TRBV9	TRBJ1-2	13	NA	NA	TGTGCCAGCAGCGGCCCCGGGGTCTATGGCTACACCTTC	CASSGPGVYGYTF
TRBV6-1	TRBJ2-3	14	NA	NA	TGTGCCAGCAGTGAACCAGGGGGCACAGATACGCAGTATTTT	CASSEPGGTDTQYF
TRBV19	TRBJ1-1	15	NA	TRBD1	TGTGCCAGTAGTATGCGACAGGGTATGAACACTGAAGCTTTCTTT	CASSMRQGMNTEAFF
TRBV6-5	TRBJ1-4	14	NA	TRBD1	TGTGCCAGCAGTACAGGGGGCGCCTATGAAAAACTGTTTTTT	CASSTGGAYEKLFF
TRBV21-1	TRBJ1-4	12	NA	NA	TGTGCCAGGAGGGGGGTTAATGAAAAACTGTTTTTT	CARRGVNEKLFF
TRBV10-1	TRBJ1-1	17	once	NA	TGCGCCAGCAGTGAGACCGGACACGAAGGCGAGAATACTGAAGCTTTCTTT	CASSETGHEGENTEAFF
TRBV2	TRBJ2-1	15	NA	TRBD2	TGTGCCGGGGCTGACAGCGGGATGAGTTACAATGAGCAGTTCTTC	CAGADSGMSYNEQFF
TRBV3-1/TRBV3-2	TRBJ1-5	14	NA	TRBD1	TGTGCCAGCAGCCCCGACAGGGGGCAGGCCCCCCAGCATTTT	CASSPDRGQAPQHF
TRBV24-1	TRBJ2-5	16	NA	TRBD1	TGTGCCACCAGTGATTCCGGGACAGGGGACGTAGAGACCCAGTACTTC	CATSDSGTGDVETQYF
TRBV27	TRBJ1-1	13	NA	NA	TGTGCCAGCAGTCCCAGTTTGAACACTGAAGCTTTCTTT	CASSPSLNTEAFF
TRBV4-2	TRBJ2-5	17	NA	TRBD2	TGTGCCAGCAGCCCCCATCCGGGGGGGATGGACTGGGAGACCCAGTACTTC	CASSPHPGGMDWETQYF
TRBV4-2	TRBJ1-1	13	NA	NA	TGTGCCAGCAGCCCAGGGGAATTTTCTGAAGCTTTCTTT	CASSPGEFSEAFF
TRBV5-4	TRBJ1-1	15	NA	NA	TGTGCCAGCAGCTTGGCCTTGGGACCGGGCACTGAAGCTTTCTTT	CASSLALGPGTEAFF
TRBV7-9	TRBJ2-6	16	NA	NA	TGTGCCAGCAGCCAGGGGAGGGCGCCTGGGGCCAACGTCCTGACTTTC	CASSQGRAPGANVLTF
TRBV6-6	TRBJ1-1	15	once	TRBD1	TGTGCCAGCAGTAGTACAGGGGCCCCTAGACCTGAAGCTTTCTTT	CASSSTGAPRPEAFF
TRBV5-6	TRBJ1-6	14	NA	NA	TGTGCCAGCAGGGCGGGACTAAATAATTCACCCCTCCACTTT	CASRAGLNNSPLHF
TRBV5-8	TRBJ2-7	12	NA	TRBD1	TGTGCCAGCACCACAGGGGGAGACGAGCAGTACTTC	CASTTGGDEQYF
TRBV7-9	TRBJ2-5	14	NA	NA	TGTGCCAGCAGCCCCCAAGGAGGGGCGGAGACCCAGTACTTC	CASSPQGGAETQYF
TRBV6-5	TRBJ2-1	15	NA	NA	TGTGCCAGCAGCTGGACAGTTAGCTCCTACAATGAGCAGTTCTTC	CASSWTVSSYNEQFF
TRBV7-2	TRBJ1-1	14	NA	NA	TGTGCCAGCAGCGCAACAGCGATGAACACTGAAGCTTTCTTT	CASSATAMNTEAFF
TRBV19	TRBJ1-5	13	NA	NA	TGTGCCAGGACTGGACAGTCAAATCAGCCCCAGCATTTT	CARTGQSNQPQHF
TRBV28	TRBJ1-3	16	NA	NA	TGTGCCAGCAGTACCTGGGGCGGTAGCTCTGGAAACACCATATATTTT	CASSTWGGSSGNTIYF
TRBV19	TRBJ2-3	15	NA	NA	TGTGCCAGTAGTGAAGACAGATCTAGCACAGATACGCAGTATTTT	CASSEDRSSTDTQYF
TRBV6-5	TRBJ2-5	10	NA	TRBD2	TGTGCCAGGGGAGGGGAGACCCAGTACTTC	CARGGETQYF
TRBV5-1	TRBJ2-1	15	NA	NA	TGCGCCAGCAGCCCGAGGGAACGGACCTACAATGAGCAGTTCTTC	CASSPRERTYNEQFF
TRBV4-3	TRBJ1-2	16	few	NA	TGCGCCAGCAGCCTAGAAGGCCGGACGGAAGACTATGGCTACACCTTC	CASSLEGRTEDYGYTF
TRBV5-1	TRBJ2-2	14	NA	NA	TGCGCCAGCAGCTTGCCGACTTACACCGGGGAGCTGTTTTTT	CASSLPTYTGELFF
TRBV7-9	TRBJ1-2	15	once	TRBD1	TGTGCCAGCAGCGGACGGGACAGGGACTGGGGATGCTACACCTTC	CASSGRDRDWGCYTF
TRBV4-3	TRBJ1-5	16	NA	NA	TGCGCCAGCAGCCAAGATAGGATGGGCAGGAATCAGCCCCAGCATTTT	CASSQDRMGRNQPQHF
TRBV5-1	TRBJ2-3	15	NA	NA	TGCGCCAGCAGCTACGGACCCACTAGCACAGATACGCAGTATTTT	CASSYGPTSTDTQYF
TRBV5-1	TRBJ1-1	14	few	TRBD1	TGCGCCAGCAGCGTTGGTCGGGGACAGGGGGCTGCTTTCTTT	CASSVGRGQGAAFF
TRBV14	TRBJ2-3	18	NA	NA	TGTGCCAGCAGCCATCGACTAGGCGACTCCCTTAGCACAGATACGCAGTATTTT	CASSHRLGDSLSTDTQYF
TRBV21-1	TRBJ2-3	16	NA	NA	TGTGCCAGCAGCAAAGACGGGGGAAGGGATGCAGATACGCAGTATTTT	CASSKDGGRDADTQYF
TRBV5-1	TRBJ1-1	13	NA	NA	TGCGCCAGCAGCTCAGGGGAGGTCACTGAAGCTTTCTTT	CASSSGEVTEAFF
TRBV3-1/TRBV3-2	TRBJ1-2	14	NA	NA	TGTGCCAGCAGCCAAGATCCAGGGAACTATGGCTACACCTTC	CASSQDPGNYGYTF
TRBV11-2	TRBJ2-4	15	NA	NA	TGTGCCAGCAGCGTCGAGAGCCCCTACAAAAACATTCAGTACTTC	CASSVESPYKNIQYF
TRBV7-2	TRBJ2-7	14	NA	TRBD2	TGTGCCAGCAGCAAGACAGCGGGGGGATACGAGCAGTACTTC	CASSKTAGGYEQYF
TRBV6-5	TRBJ2-1	15	NA	TRBD2	TGTGCCAGCAGTTACGTGTCTAGCGGGGACAATGAGCAGTTCTTC	CASSYVSSGDNEQFF
TRBV7-9	TRBJ2-6	18	NA	TRBD1	TGTGCCAGCAGCTTAGCGCCGGGACAGAGCTCTGGGGCCAACGTCCTGACTTTC	CASSLAPGQSSGANVLTF
TRBV5-1	TRBJ1-6	14	NA	TRBD1	TGCGCCAGCAGCTGGGACAGGGAGAATTCACCCCTCCACTTT	CASSWDRENSPLHF
TRBV4-3	TRBJ1-2	15	once	NA	TGCGCCAGCAGCCAAGACCAGACAGGCCTGTATGGCTACACCTTC	CASSQDQTGLYGYTF
TRBV3-1/TRBV3-2	TRBJ1-5	15	NA	NA	TGTGCCAGCAGCCAAGATGCCCGTAGCAATCAGCCCCAGCATTTT	CASSQDARSNQPQHF
TRBV28	TRBJ1-2	15	NA	NA	TGTGCCAGCAGTTTAACGGGGGGTGAGAACTATGGCTACACCTTC	CASSLTGGENYGYTF
TRBV7-9	TRBJ2-5	12	NA	NA	TGTGCCAGCAGCTTAGGCTCGGGGACCCAGTACTTC	CASSLGSGTQYF